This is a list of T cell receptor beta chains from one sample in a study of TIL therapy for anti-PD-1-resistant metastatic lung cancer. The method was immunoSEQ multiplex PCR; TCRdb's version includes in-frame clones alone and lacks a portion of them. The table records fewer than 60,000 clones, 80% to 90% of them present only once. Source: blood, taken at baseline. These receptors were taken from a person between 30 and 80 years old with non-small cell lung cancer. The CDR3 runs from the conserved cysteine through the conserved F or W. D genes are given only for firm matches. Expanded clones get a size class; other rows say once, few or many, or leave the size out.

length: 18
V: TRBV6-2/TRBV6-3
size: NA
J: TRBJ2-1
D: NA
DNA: TGTGCCAGCAGTTGGGACAGTGGGGGGGTCACACACTGGGGTGAGCAGTTCTTC
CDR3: CASSWDSGGVTHWGEQFF

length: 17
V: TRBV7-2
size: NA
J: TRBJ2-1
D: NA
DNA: TGTGCCAGCAGCTTAACATTAAGGAGGGGGGCCGGGAATGAGCAGTTCTTC
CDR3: CASSLTLRRGAGNEQFF

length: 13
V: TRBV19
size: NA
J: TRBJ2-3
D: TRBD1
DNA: TGTGCCAGCGGGGACAGGGCCACAGATACGCAGTATTTT
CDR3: CASGDRATDTQYF

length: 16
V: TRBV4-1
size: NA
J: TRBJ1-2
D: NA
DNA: TGCGCCAGCAGCCAAGATCAAGACAGTCTGGGCTATGGCTACACCTTC
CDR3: CASSQDQDSLGYGYTF

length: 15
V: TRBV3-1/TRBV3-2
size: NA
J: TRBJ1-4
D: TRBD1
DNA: TGTGCCAGCAGCGCTCCCGGGACAGGGCAGGAAAAACTGTTTTTT
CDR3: CASSAPGTGQEKLFF

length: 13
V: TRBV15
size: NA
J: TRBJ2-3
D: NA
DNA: TGTGCCACCGGTTCGGGGACCACAGATACGCAGTATTTT
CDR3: CATGSGTTDTQYF

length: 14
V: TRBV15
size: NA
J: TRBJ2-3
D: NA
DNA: TGTGCCACCAGCAGAGACTCAGGATCAGATACGCAGTATTTT
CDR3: CATSRDSGSDTQYF

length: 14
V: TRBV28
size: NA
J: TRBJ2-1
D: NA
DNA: TGTGCCAGCAACCTGATGGAAGGGTACAATGAGCAGTTCTTC
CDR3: CASNLMEGYNEQFF

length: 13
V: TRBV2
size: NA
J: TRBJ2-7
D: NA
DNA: TGTGCCAGCAGTGTTTACACCTCCTACGAGCAGTACTTC
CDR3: CASSVYTSYEQYF

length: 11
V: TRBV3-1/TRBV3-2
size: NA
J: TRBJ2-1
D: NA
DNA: TGTGCCAGCAAGGAGTGGAATGAGCAGTTCTTC
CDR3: CASKEWNEQFF

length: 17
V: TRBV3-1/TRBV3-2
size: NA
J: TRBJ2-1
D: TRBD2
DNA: TGTGCCAGCAGCCAAACTAGCGGGGGGGGAAGTTACAATGAGCAGTTCTTC
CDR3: CASSQTSGGGSYNEQFF

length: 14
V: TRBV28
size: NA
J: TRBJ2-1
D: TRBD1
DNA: TGTGCCAGCAGGGGGACAGGGGAATTGGATGAGCAGTTCTTC
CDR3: CASRGTGELDEQFF

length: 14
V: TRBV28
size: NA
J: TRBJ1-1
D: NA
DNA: TGTGCCAGTAAGAACCCAGGCGCACGCTTTGAAGCTTTCTTT
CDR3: CASKNPGARFEAFF

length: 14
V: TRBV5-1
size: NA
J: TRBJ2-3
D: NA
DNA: TGCGCCAGCAGCTTGTTGACGGGCACAGATACGCAGTATTTT
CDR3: CASSLLTGTDTQYF

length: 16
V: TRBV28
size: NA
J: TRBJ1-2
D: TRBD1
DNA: TGTGCCAGCAGTACGGCCGGGACAGGGGGCCTCTATGGCTACACCTTC
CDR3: CASSTAGTGGLYGYTF

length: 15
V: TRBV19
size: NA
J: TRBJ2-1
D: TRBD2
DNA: TGTGCCAGTACTTATAAGTCGGGGGGGGCCGATGAGCAGTTCTTC
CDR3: CASTYKSGGADEQFF

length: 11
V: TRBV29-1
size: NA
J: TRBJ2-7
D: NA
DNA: TGCAGCGTCTTCAGGGGTTCCGAGCAGTACTTC
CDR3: CSVFRGSEQYF

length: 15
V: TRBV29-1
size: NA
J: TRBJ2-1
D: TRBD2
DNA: TGCAGCGTTGAAGCCGGGACTAGCGGGAGTGTTGAGCAGTTCTTC
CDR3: CSVEAGTSGSVEQFF

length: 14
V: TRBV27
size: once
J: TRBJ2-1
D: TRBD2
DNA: TGTGCCAGCAGTACACGGGACTACTACAATGAGCAGTTCTTC
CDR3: CASSTRDYYNEQFF

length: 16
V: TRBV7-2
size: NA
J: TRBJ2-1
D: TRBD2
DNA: TGTGCCAGCAGCTTAGTAGCGGGAGACCCCACCGCTGAGCAGTTCTTC
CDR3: CASSLVAGDPTAEQFF

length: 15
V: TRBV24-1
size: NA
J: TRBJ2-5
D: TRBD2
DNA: TGTGCCACCAGTGATTTGGGGGCGGGGGAAGAGACCCAGTACTTC
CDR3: CATSDLGAGEETQYF

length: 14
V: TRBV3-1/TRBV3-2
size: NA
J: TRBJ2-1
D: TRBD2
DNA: TGTGCCAGCAGCCAGCGGGGGGGTTACAATGAGCAGTTCTTC
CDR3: CASSQRGGYNEQFF

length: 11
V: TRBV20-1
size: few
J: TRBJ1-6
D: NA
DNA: TGCAGTGCTAGAGATCGACTAGCCCTCCACTTT
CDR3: CSARDRLALHF

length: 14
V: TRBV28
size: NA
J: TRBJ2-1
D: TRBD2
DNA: TGTGCCACCGTAGCGGGGGTCACCTACAATGAGCAGTTCTTC
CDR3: CATVAGVTYNEQFF

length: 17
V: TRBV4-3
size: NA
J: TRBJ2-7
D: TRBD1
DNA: TGCGCCAGCAGCCAAGGTCGTCCCGGGACAGGGCCTTACGAGCAGTACTTC
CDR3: CASSQGRPGTGPYEQYF

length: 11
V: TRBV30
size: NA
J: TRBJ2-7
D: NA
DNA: TGTGCCTGGAGCCCCGCCTACGAGCAGTACTTC
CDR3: CAWSPAYEQYF

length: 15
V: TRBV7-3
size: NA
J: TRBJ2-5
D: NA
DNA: TGTGCCAGCAGCTTGGACGGGAGCCCCCAAGAGACCCAGTACTTC
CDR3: CASSLDGSPQETQYF

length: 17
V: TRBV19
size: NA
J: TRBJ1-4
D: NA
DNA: TGTGCCAGTAGTCTTACTATTGGGGTGGGCACTAATGAAAAACTGTTTTTT
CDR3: CASSLTIGVGTNEKLFF

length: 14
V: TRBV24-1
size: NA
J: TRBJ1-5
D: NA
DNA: TGTGCCACCAGTGATGCCTTTTGGACGCAACCCCAGCATTTT
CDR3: CATSDAFWTQPQHF

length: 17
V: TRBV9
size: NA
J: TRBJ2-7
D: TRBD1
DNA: TGTGCCAGCAGCCCCAGCCCGGGACAGGGGGCTGTTGACGAGCAGTACTTC
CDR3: CASSPSPGQGAVDEQYF

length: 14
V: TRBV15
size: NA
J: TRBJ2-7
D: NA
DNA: TGTGCCACCAGCAGGGGACGGGACTCCTACGAGCAGTACTTC
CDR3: CATSRGRDSYEQYF

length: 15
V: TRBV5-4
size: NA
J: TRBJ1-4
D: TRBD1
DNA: TGTGCCAGCAGCTTGGTCGGACAGGGGTATGAAAAACTGTTTTTT
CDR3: CASSLVGQGYEKLFF

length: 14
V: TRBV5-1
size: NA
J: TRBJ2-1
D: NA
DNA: TGCGCCAGCAGCTCCTCGGGGGGCGGGTATGAGCAGTTCTTC
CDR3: CASSSSGGGYEQFF

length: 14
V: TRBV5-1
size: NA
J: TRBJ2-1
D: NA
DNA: TGCGCCAGCAGTAGGGACCTTAATCTAAATGAGCAGTTCTTC
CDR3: CASSRDLNLNEQFF

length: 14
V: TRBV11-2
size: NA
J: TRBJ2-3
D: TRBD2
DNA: TGTGCCAGCAGCCACGGACTAGCAATAGATACGCAGTATTTT
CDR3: CASSHGLAIDTQYF

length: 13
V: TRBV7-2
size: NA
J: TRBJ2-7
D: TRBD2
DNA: TGTGCCAGCAGCTTAGTTTGGCTAGCGGGTCTGTACTTC
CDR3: CASSLVWLAGLYF

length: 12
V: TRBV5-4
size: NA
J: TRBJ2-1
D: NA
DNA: TGTGCCAGCAGCGCGAGGTTAATTGAGCAGTTCTTC
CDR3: CASSARLIEQFF

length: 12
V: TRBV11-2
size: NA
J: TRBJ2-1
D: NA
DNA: TGTGCCAGCAGCTACGGTTACAATGAGCAGTTCTTC
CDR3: CASSYGYNEQFF

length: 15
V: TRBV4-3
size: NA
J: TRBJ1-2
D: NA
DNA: TGCGCCAGCAGCCAAGACTATGGGGCTAACTATGGCTACACCTTC
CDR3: CASSQDYGANYGYTF

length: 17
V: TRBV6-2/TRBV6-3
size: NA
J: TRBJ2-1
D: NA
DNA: TGTGCCAGCAGTTTTGAGGTGGGACTCCCCGCCTACAATGAGCAGTTCTTC
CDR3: CASSFEVGLPAYNEQFF

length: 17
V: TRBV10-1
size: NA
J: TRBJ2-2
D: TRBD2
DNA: TGCGCCAGCAGTTCGGGACTAGCGGGGGCCTACACCGGGGAGCTGTTTTTT
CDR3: CASSSGLAGAYTGELFF

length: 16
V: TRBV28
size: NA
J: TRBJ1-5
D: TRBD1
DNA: TGTGCCAGCACCCCACCGGGACAGGGAAGCAATCAGCCCCAGCATTTT
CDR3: CASTPPGQGSNQPQHF

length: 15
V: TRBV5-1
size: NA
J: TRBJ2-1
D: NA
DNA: TGCGCCAGCAGCTCTGAGCGTGGGACGAGGGATGAGCAGTTCTTC
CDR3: CASSSERGTRDEQFF

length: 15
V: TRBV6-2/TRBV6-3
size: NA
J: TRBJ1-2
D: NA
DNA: TGTGCCAGCAGCCCTTCCCCGTTGGGGATGGTTGGCTACACCTTC
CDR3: CASSPSPLGMVGYTF

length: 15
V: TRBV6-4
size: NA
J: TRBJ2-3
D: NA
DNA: TGTGCCAGCAGCGATGGGTCTAGCGAGACAGATACGCAGTATTTT
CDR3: CASSDGSSETDTQYF

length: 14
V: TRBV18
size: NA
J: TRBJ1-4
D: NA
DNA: TGTGCCAGCTCACCAGCAAGGGAAAGGGAAAAACTGTTTTTT
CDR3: CASSPAREREKLFF

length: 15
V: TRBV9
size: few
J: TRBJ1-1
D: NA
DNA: TGTGCCAGCAGCGTAGTCGAAGGGAGGGGAACTGAAGCTTTCTTT
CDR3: CASSVVEGRGTEAFF